This passage covers 14 T cell receptor beta chains from one sample sequenced in a study of T-cell reconstitution after alpha-beta-depleted transplantation in children. The library targeted TCRbeta and was prepared with unique molecular identifiers. TCRdb re-derived calls from the PCR reads in MiXCR, one entry per CDR3 protein. The table has 97,000 or so distinct CDR3 sequences, about 7.5% seen once. Sequencing was performed on PBMCs, taken before TCRalphabeta/CD19-depleted stem cell transplant. These receptors all stem from a boy between 2 and 15 years old with acute lymphoblastic leukemia, due to receive a stem cell transplant.

Only a few counts were recorded for this clonotype. The chain joins TRBV6-5 to TRBJ1-2; D perhaps matches TRBD1 (5 bases). Trimming pared 2 bases from V and 1 base from J, leaving 8 bases between. Germline CDR1 is MNHEY and CDR2 is SVGAGI. The CDR3 consists of 14 residues. CDR3 DNA sequence: TGTGCCAGCAGTTACGACAGCCTTAACTATGGCTACACCTTC. It specifies CASSYDSLNYGYTF.

J is TRBJ1-1 and V is TRBV20-1; D not resolved. Germline assignment: CDR1 DFQATT and CDR2 SNEGSKA (reference sequence). The CDR3 consists of 14 residues. Trimming shortened V by 0 bases and J by 1 base, and 9 bases separated the two germline ends. For the CDR3, the DNA is TGCAGTGCTAGAGATCCCCCAACGAACACTGAAGCTTTCTTT. Encoded protein: CSARDPPTNTEAFF.

This clonotype came up many times. The rearrangement joins TRBV20-1 to TRBJ2-1, with 11 bases lining up with TRBD2. Germline trimming cut 0 bases from V and 3 bases from J; bases unmatched to any gene: 4. This CDR3 contains 16 residues. CDR1 is DFQATT and CDR2 is SNEGSKA in the germline V gene (reference sequence). In DNA form, the CDR3 reads TGCAGTGCTAGAGATCCGACTAGCGGGGACTACAATGAGCAGTTCTTC. As protein: CSARDPTSGDYNEQFF.

CDR3 protein: CASSQVRGTDEQYF. The CDR3 region has the DNA TGTGCCAGCAGCCAAGTCAGGGGGACCGACGAGCAGTACTTC. The rearrangement links TRBV3-1 to TRBJ2-7; the match to TRBD1 covers 7 bases. The germline CDR1 and CDR2 sequences are LGHDT and YNNKEL (reference sequence). CDR3 length: 14 residues. V was pared by 1 base and J by 5 bases, with 5 bases of the junction left unmatched.

The table lists this clonotype with many counts. The chain has TRBV5-6 and TRBJ1-5; the D is unclear. V lost 4 bases to trimming and J lost 4 bases, with 9 bases between them. Germline V lookup: CDR1 SGHDT, CDR2 YYEEEE. This CDR3 spans 13 amino acids. CDR3 sequence reads: CASSPGGNQPQHF. Here the CDR3 DNA reads TGTGCCAGCAGCCCTGGAGGGAATCAGCCCCAGCATTTT.

This clonotype was picked up many times. The V and J genes are TRBV11-2 and TRBJ2-7, with 10 bases matching TRBD1. The CDR3 consists of 15 residues. The V gene end was trimmed by 5 bases and the J gene end by 5 bases; junction bases not matched to a gene: 9. CDR1 SGHAT and CDR2 FQNNGV come from the germline V gene. This CDR3 is CASSERDRGSDEQYF. The CDR3 coding sequence is TGTGCCAGCAGCGAGAGGGACAGGGGTTCCGACGAGCAGTACTTC.

The table lists this clonotype with many counts. This rearrangement joins TRBV28 to TRBJ1-6; TRBD1 aligns across 7 bases. With 7 bases clipped from V and 0 bases from J, the junction kept 6 bases outside the gene matches. Germline CDR1 and CDR2: MDHEN and SYDVKM. This CDR3 has 16 amino acids. The CDR3 here is CASTPTGSSYNSPLHF. The CDR3 coding sequence is TGTGCCAGCACCCCGACAGGGAGCTCCTATAATTCACCCCTCCACTTT.

V gene TRBV4-2 combines with J gene TRBJ2-2, with TRBD2 as a possible D gene (5 bases). Germline CDR1 reads LGHNA; CDR2 reads YNFKEQ. CDR3 length: 15 residues. With 3 bases removed from V and 6 bases from J, the gap between germline ends came to 14 bases. Here the CDR3 reads CASSHQTGKAGELFF. As DNA, the CDR3 is TGTGCCAGCAGCCATCAAACGGGGAAGGCCGGGGAGCTGTTTTTT.

The chain recombines TRBV4-2 with TRBJ1-2; 7 nucleotides line up with TRBD1. Germline V gene lookup returns CDR1 LGHNA and CDR2 YNFKEQ. The CDR3 extends over 15 amino acids. V gave up 4 bases and J gave up 1 base; unmatched junction bases: 6. The chain's CDR3 is CASSPRDSLNYGYTF. The CDR3 coding sequence is TGTGCCAGCAGCCCCCGGGACAGCCTTAACTATGGCTACACCTTC.

This clonotype was seen at least ten times. This sequence joins TRBV20-1 and TRBJ2-7; 7 nucleotides agree with TRBD1. The junction had 12 bases not matched to a gene; V was cut back by 4 bases and J by 6 bases. The CDR3 runs to 14 residues. Germline lookup yields CDR1 DFQATT and CDR2 SNEGSKA (reference sequence). In DNA, the CDR3 is TGCAGTGCTATATCCCCCGACAGGGCCGCCGAGCAGTACTTC. Translating gives CSAISPDRAAEQYF.

The V call is TRBV7-2, the J call TRBJ2-3; tentative D call: TRBD1 (6 bases). Trimming left V 0 bases short and J 2 bases short, with 12 bases between. Per the germline V gene, CDR1 is SGHTA and CDR2 is FQGNSA. CDR3 length: 16 amino acids. The CDR3 sequence is CASSLAPTGYTDTQYF. In DNA form, the CDR3 reads TGTGCCAGCAGCTTAGCCCCGACAGGCTACACAGATACGCAGTATTTT.

This clonotype was counted a few times. The chain employs TRBV5-1 and TRBJ1-1; 8 positions agree with TRBD1. J lost 4 bases, V lost 0 bases, and 2 bases had no gene match. The CDR3 spans 14 residues. CDR1 and CDR2 from the germline V gene are SGHRS and YFSETQ. CDR3 residues: CASSLGQGTTEAFF. CDR3 DNA: TGCGCCAGCAGCTTGGGACAGGGGACCACTGAAGCTTTCTTT. Together with reference TRBV5-1 and TRBJ1-1, the CDR3 gives the full variable domain: KAGVTQTPRYLIKTRGQQVTLSCSPISGHRSVSWYQQTPGQGLQFLFEYFSETQRNKGNFPGRFSGRQFSNSRSEMNVSTLELGDSALYLCASSLGQGTTEAFFGQGTRLTVV.

The rearrangement uses TRBV5-5 and TRBJ2-3, with D unresolved. The ends were cut back, 0 bases at V and 2 bases at J, with 10 bases in the middle. CDR1 SGHKS and CDR2 YYEKEE come from the germline V gene (reference sequence). The CDR3 runs to 15 residues. CDR3 sequence (DNA): TGTGCCAGCAGCTTGGATGGTAGGGCCACAGATACGCAGTATTTT. It translates to CASSLDGRATDTQYF.

There are many counts of this clonotype. The genes are TRBV13 and TRBJ1-1, with 7 bases that match TRBD1. V was pared by 5 bases and J by 5 bases, with 14 bases of the junction left unmatched. CDR3 length: 16 amino acids. The germline gives CDR1 PRHDT, CDR2 FYEKMQ (reference sequence). CDR3 in amino acids: CASSRNERGLGTEAFF. In DNA, the CDR3 is TGTGCCAGCAGCCGGAACGAGAGGGGGCTCGGAACTGAAGCTTTCTTT.